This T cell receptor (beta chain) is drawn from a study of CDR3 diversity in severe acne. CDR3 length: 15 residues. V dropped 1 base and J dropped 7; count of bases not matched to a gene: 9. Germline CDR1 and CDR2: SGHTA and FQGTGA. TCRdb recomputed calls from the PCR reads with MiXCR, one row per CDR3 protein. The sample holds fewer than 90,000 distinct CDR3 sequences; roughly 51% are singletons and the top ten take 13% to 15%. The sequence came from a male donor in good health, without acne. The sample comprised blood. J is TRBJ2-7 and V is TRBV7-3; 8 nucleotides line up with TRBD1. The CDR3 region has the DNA TGTGCCAGCAGCTTAATGCAGGGGGCGAATGAAGAGCAGTACTTC. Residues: CASSLMQGANEEQYF.